One sample yielded the 29 T cell receptor beta chains listed below, sequenced in a study of chemoradiotherapy in HPV16-positive cancers. Assay used: immunoSEQ multiplex PCR; TCRdb lists only in-frame clones, some missing. The sample has approximately 9,500 clones; about three quarters are singletons. The specimen comprised tumor tissue, sampled from a patient who underwent chemoradiotherapy. All receptors derive from a human donor with HPV-associated anogenital cancer.

This rearrangement joins TRBV15 to TRBJ1-1; TRBD1 might be the D (6 bases). This CDR3 has 13 amino acids. V lost 5 bases, J lost 2 bases, and 9 bases lay in between. The germline gives CDR1 LNHNV, CDR2 YYDKDF (reference sequence). CDR3 loop: CATSWTANTEAFF. CDR3 sequence (DNA): TGTGCCACCAGCTGGACAGCAAACACTGAAGCTTTCTTT.

Here the CDR3 DNA reads TGTGCCAGCAGTTTTGGTTACACCGGGGAGCTGTTTTTT. Translating it yields CASSFGYTGELFF. J is TRBJ2-2 and V is TRBV6-5; D ambiguous. Germline CDR1 and CDR2: MNHEY and SVGAGI. The CDR3 is 13 amino acids. V was pared by 4 bases and J by 3 bases, with 6 bases between.

V is TRBV7-8 and J is TRBJ2-3; 8 nucleotides line up with TRBD1. The CDR3 totals 16 residues. In germline, CDR1 is SGHVS, CDR2 FQNEAQ. Trimming at V came to 4 bases and at J to 0 bases, leaving 6 bases not matched to a gene. CDR3 sequence reads: CASSSQGAASTDTQYF. The DNA for the CDR3 is TGTGCCAGCAGCTCCCAGGGGGCGGCTAGCACAGATACGCAGTATTTT.

The chain carries TRBV28 and TRBJ2-2; D might be TRBD2 (7 bases). The V end was cut by 5 bases, the J end by 1 base, with 23 bases between. Per the germline V gene, CDR1 is MDHEN and CDR2 is SYDVKM. The CDR3 covers 19 residues. The CDR3 DNA sequence: TGTGCCAGCAGTCCCGGCGCGAGGGGGGACTACCGGAACACCGGGGAGCTGTTTTTT. Translating gives CASSPGARGDYRNTGELFF.

This clone was counted between two and nine times. The rearrangement uses TRBV5-5 and TRBJ2-7, with 9 bases fitting TRBD1. V shed 2 bases, J shed 4 bases, and the junction held 1 base outside the gene matches. The germline gives CDR1 SGHKS, CDR2 YYEKEE (reference sequence). CDR3 length equals 13 residues. CDR3 DNA: TGTGCCAGCAGCTTTGGGACAGGGTACGAGCAGTACTTC. This sequence encodes CASSFGTGYEQYF.

This chain uses TRBV30 with TRBJ1-5; no clear D gene. The germline CDR1 and CDR2 sequences are GTSNPN and SVGIG (reference sequence). Trimming cost V 0 bases and J 3 bases, with 12 bases left between them. The CDR3 has 15 residues. DNA for the CDR3: TGTGCCTGGAGTGTACCAACTGGTTTCAATCAGCCCCAGCATTTT. Translation gives CAWSVPTGFNQPQHF.

The chain carries TRBV7-9 and TRBJ2-2; tentatively, D is TRBD1 (8 bases). CDR3 length: 14 residues. Per germline, CDR1 SEHNR and CDR2 FQNEAQ (reference sequence). Trimming shortened V by 5 bases and J by 6 bases, and 13 bases separated the two germline ends. As DNA, the CDR3 is TGTGCCAGCAGCGGACAGGGAGGGCCCGGGGAGCTGTTTTTT. Its protein product is CASSGQGGPGELFF.

The chain combines TRBV6-1 with TRBJ1-5; D remains ambiguous. Per the germline V gene, CDR1 is MNHNS and CDR2 is SASEGT. This CDR3 is built from 16 residues. V lost 3 bases and J 3 bases, leaving 15 bases between the germline ends. CDR3 sequence reads: CASSDRPQTFNQPQHF. In DNA, the CDR3 is TGTGCCAGCAGTGATCGGCCACAGACTTTCAATCAGCCCCAGCATTTT.

The chain uses TRBV18 and TRBJ1-5; no clear D gene. This CDR3 region has 13 residues. CDR1 KGHSH and CDR2 LQKENI come from the germline V gene. V dropped 5 bases and J dropped 4 bases, with 9 bases sitting between them. CDR3 DNA sequence: TGTGCCAGCTCAGACGGTCAGAATCAGCCCCAGCATTTT. This codes for CASSDGQNQPQHF.

The rearrangement links TRBV10-3 to TRBJ2-7; D uncertain. Trimming removed 3 bases from V and 5 bases from J, with 11 bases in between. In germline, CDR1 is ENHRY, CDR2 SYGVKD. The CDR3 is 13 residues long. CDR3 coding DNA: TGTGCCATCAGTGATACAGCCCCTGACGAGCAGTACTTC. Encoded protein: CAISDTAPDEQYF.

The chain has TRBV7-8 and TRBJ2-3; 13 nucleotides line up with TRBD2. Looked up from germline, CDR1 is SGHVS and CDR2 is FQNEAQ. The CDR3 length is 15 residues. V shed 3 bases and J 6 bases; nucleotides not matched to a gene: 3. The CDR3 loop is CASSFTSGGADTQYF. The DNA for the CDR3 is TGTGCCAGCAGCTTTACTAGCGGGGGGGCGGATACGCAGTATTTT.

This rearrangement joins TRBV19 to TRBJ1-1; D not resolved. Germline V lookup: CDR1 LNHDA, CDR2 SQIVND (reference sequence). CDR3 length: 13 amino acids. V lost 7 bases, J lost 6 bases, and 15 bases lay in between. DNA for the CDR3: TGTGCCAGTACGCGAAGGGCGGTATCTGAAGCTTTCTTT. The encoded protein is CASTRRAVSEAFF.

The chain carries TRBV2 and TRBJ1-4, with no clear D. Germline V CDR1 and CDR2: SNHLY, FYNNEI. The CDR3 is 13 amino acids. The germline V and J ends were trimmed by 5 bases and 7 bases, with 11 bases remaining between them. This CDR3 is CASSSGVSEKLFF. The CDR3 DNA follows: TGTGCCAGCAGTTCTGGGGTCAGTGAAAAACTGTTTTTT.

The chain carries TRBV5-1 and TRBJ1-1, with D uncertain. V lost 0 bases to trimming and J lost 4 bases, with 10 bases between them. The germline gives CDR1 SGHRS, CDR2 YFSETQ. The CDR3 covers 14 residues. The CDR3 here is CASSLARGRTEAFF. Here the CDR3 DNA reads TGCGCCAGCAGCTTGGCCCGGGGTCGCACTGAAGCTTTCTTT.

The V gene is TRBV7-8, the J gene TRBJ2-3; 7 bases map to TRBD1. The CDR3 runs 15 residues. Per the germline V gene, CDR1 is SGHVS and CDR2 is FQNEAQ. The V gene end was trimmed by 5 bases and the J gene end by 5 bases; junction bases not matched to a gene: 10. The CDR3 DNA follows: TGTGCCAGCAGCCTTGGGACAGCCGGCGGAGATACGCAGTATTTT. Residues: CASSLGTAGGDTQYF.

This clone has a single count. V gene TRBV9 combines with J gene TRBJ1-2; D perhaps matches TRBD1 (6 bases). Germline V gene data show CDR1 as SGDLS and CDR2 as YYNGEE. V dropped 3 bases and J dropped 6 bases, with 21 bases sitting between them. The CDR3 sequence is 16 residues long. The DNA of the CDR3 is TGTGCCAGCAGCGCCTCGACACGCTATGGGGGGCATGGCTACACCTTC. Its protein is CASSASTRYGGHGYTF.

This clone was counted only a few times. The chain combines TRBV27 with TRBJ2-1; D unresolved. CDR3 length: 13 residues. V gave up 4 bases and J gave up 5 bases, with 9 bases separating them. From germline, CDR1 is MNHEY and CDR2 SMNVEV (reference sequence). The DNA of the CDR3 is TGTGCCAGCAGTTCCCGGACCCACAATGAGCAGTTCTTC. The encoded protein is CASSSRTHNEQFF.

The V gene is TRBV5-6, the J gene TRBJ1-1; D is undetermined. Germline assignment: CDR1 SGHDT and CDR2 YYEEEE. V shed 4 bases and J shed 5 bases, with 9 bases lying between them. CDR3 length: 12 residues. CDR3 DNA sequence: TGTGCCAGCAGCGGAGCCGGGACTGAAGCTTTCTTT. Translated, it gives CASSGAGTEAFF.

Regarding this clone: The sample carries other DNA sequences with the same CDR3. The chain has TRBV5-1 and TRBJ1-1; no reliable D call. The length of the CDR3 is 12 residues. Germline CDR1 reads SGHRS; CDR2 reads YFSETQ. Trimming removed 4 bases from V and 1 base from J, with 5 bases in between. The CDR3 DNA follows: TGCGCCAGCAGCCGGGGGAACACTGAAGCTTTCTTT. Translated: CASSRGNTEAFF.

This clone came up once. The chain combines TRBV5-1 with TRBJ2-5, with no clear D. V was cut by 2 bases and J by 1 base, with 9 bases left in between. This CDR3 is built from 14 residues. Per germline, CDR1 SGHRS and CDR2 YFSETQ. CDR3 amino acids: CASSFSKSQETQYF. The CDR3 nucleotides read TGCGCCAGCAGCTTTTCGAAATCCCAAGAGACCCAGTACTTC.

This clone showed up just once. The chain uses TRBV14 and TRBJ2-5, with D possibly TRBD2 on 5 matching bases. Germline-derived CDR1 and CDR2 are SGHDN and FVKESK. This CDR3 is 15 amino acids long. V was shortened by 4 bases and J by 1 base, with 13 bases between the two germline ends. CDR3 bases: TGTGCCAGCAGCCCGGGGAGAAATCCCCAAGAGACCCAGTACTTC. Protein product: CASSPGRNPQETQYF.

The CDR3 coding sequence is TGCGCCAGCAGCCGGGACAGGAGCCTCGAAAAACTGTTTTTT. Its translation: CASSRDRSLEKLFF. This chain links TRBV5-1 with TRBJ1-4; 8 bases line up with TRBD1. The trim removed 4 bases at V and 8 bases at J, leaving 7 bases unmatched. Germline CDR1 reads SGHRS; CDR2 reads YFSETQ. The CDR3 has 14 amino acids.

This chain connects TRBV7-9 to TRBJ1-6, with 9 bases identical to TRBD1. From germline, CDR1 is SEHNR and CDR2 FQNEAQ (reference sequence). V lost 5 bases and J lost 10; bases outside the gene matches: 6. The CDR3 covers 14 residues. The CDR3 DNA reads TGTGCCAGCAGCCAGGACAGGGGTGCGTCACCCCTCCACTTT. Translating gives CASSQDRGASPLHF.

The chain couples TRBV15 to TRBJ1-6; no definite D call. This CDR3 is 12 amino acids long. V was pared by 1 base and J by 6 bases, with 1 base between. CDR1 and CDR2 (germline): LNHNV, YYDKDF (reference sequence). The CDR3, as DNA: TGTGCCACCAGCAGAGCTAATTCACCCCTCCACTTT. It codes for CATSRANSPLHF.

The chain links TRBV19 to TRBJ1-1; 8 bases fit TRBD1. The CDR3 spans 13 residues. Germline V gene data show CDR1 as LNHDA and CDR2 as SQIVND (reference sequence). Germline trimming cut 8 bases from V and 11 bases from J; bases unmatched to any gene: 13. The DNA for the CDR3 is TGTGCCAGTGCTTTTGTACAGGGGGTGGACGCTTTCTTT. This translates into CASAFVQGVDAFF.

This clone is termed medium-sized. The chain employs TRBV14 and TRBJ2-7, with TRBD1 matching over 7 bases. Unmatched junction bases numbered 11, after V lost 4 bases and J lost 2 bases. This CDR3 region has 16 residues. The germline gives CDR1 SGHDN, CDR2 FVKESK. The CDR3 sequence: CASSLYQGVPPYEQYF. CDR3 DNA sequence: TGTGCCAGCAGCCTGTATCAGGGGGTTCCTCCCTACGAGCAGTACTTC.

This chain uses TRBV27 with TRBJ2-3; D is uncertain. With 5 bases removed from V and 2 bases from J, the gap between germline ends came to 5 bases. CDR3 length: 12 residues. Germline CDR1 MNHEY, CDR2 SMNVEV (reference sequence). CDR3 loop: CASSHDTDTQYF. CDR3 nucleotide sequence: TGTGCCAGCAGTCACGACACAGATACGCAGTATTTT.

The table lists this clone with a count of one. This chain links TRBV27 with TRBJ2-2, with D perhaps TRBD1 or TRBD2 (5 bases each). CDR1 is MNHEY, CDR2 SMNVEV, per germline (reference sequence). The germline V and J ends were trimmed by 3 bases and 6 bases, with 11 bases remaining between them. The CDR3 runs 14 residues. The CDR3 sequence: CASSFGTTAGELFF. In nucleotides, the CDR3 is TGTGCCAGCAGTTTTGGGACGACCGCCGGGGAGCTGTTTTTT.

This rearrangement joins TRBV5-1 to TRBJ2-5; the match to TRBD1 covers 7 bases. J gave up 3 bases and V 6 bases, and 5 bases lay outside the gene matches. This CDR3 region has 13 residues. CDR1 is SGHRS and CDR2 is YFSETQ in the germline V gene. The CDR3 bases are TGCGCCAGCACCCGTCAGGGGGAAGAGACCCAGTACTTC. It codes for CASTRQGEETQYF.